These 3 T cell receptor beta chains came from one sample sequenced in a study of identical twins. TCRdb ran MiXCR on the 5' RACE reads and lists one entry per CDR3 protein. The repertoire has roughly 190,000 distinct CDR3 sequences, about 16% of them found once; the top ten carry 40%. These data are also associated with another study on T cells expressing NK-cell markers.

Sample: CD8+ T cells sorted from blood. These TCRs come from a woman aged 18-29 years in good health.

There are a few counts of this clonotype. The chain has TRBV11-3 and TRBJ1-5; TRBD1 aligns across 8 bases. CDR3 length: 14 residues. Trimming took 4 bases from V and 4 from J; bases not matched to a gene: 3. Germline CDR1 and CDR2: SGHNT and YENEEA. As DNA, the CDR3 is TGTGCCAGCAGCTCACGGACAGGGAATCAGCCCCAGCATTTT. Residues: CASSSRTGNQPQHF.

The chain has TRBV7-9 and TRBJ2-2, with D possibly TRBD2 on 6 matching bases. The CDR3 is 17 amino acids. Trimming took off 0 bases at V and 4 bases at J, with 15 bases between the two ends. Germline V lookup: CDR1 SEHNR, CDR2 FQNEAQ (reference sequence). The CDR3 sequence: CASSLANGTGFTGELFF. DNA of the CDR3: TGTGCCAGCAGCTTAGCGAATGGGACTGGATTCACCGGGGAGCTGTTTTTT. Filled out from reference TRBV7-9 and TRBJ2-2, the complete variable domain reads DTGVSQNPRHKITKRGQNVTFRCDPISEHNRLYWYRQTLGQGPEFLTYFQNEAQLEKSRLLSDRFSAERPKGSFSTLEIQRTEQGDSAMYLCASSLANGTGFTGELFFGEGSRLTVL.

The gene calls are TRBV21-1 and TRBJ2-3; the DNA was not compared with TRBD1, the D call given in the table. TRBV21-1 is an annotated pseudogene. CDR3 length: 17 residues. In DNA form, the CDR3 reads TGTGCCAGCAGCCCCTGCGCCCCAGGGGGGAGGACAGATACGCAGTATTTT. Its translation is CASSPCAPGGRTDTQYF.